Listed here are 25 T cell receptor beta chains from one sample, sequenced in a study of shared clonotypes between healthy human individuals. Sequenced by immunoSEQ multiplex PCR; TCRdb stores in-frame clones only, minus some. The sample carries roughly 1,100,000 clones, about 76% recorded once. The specimen was memory CD4+ T cells sorted from blood. The subset denotes: CD45RA-negative fraction. The receptors here all came from a man between 18 and 35 years old in good health.

This chain joins TRBV6-5 and TRBJ2-7; D is perhaps TRBD1 or TRBD2 (5 bases each). V dropped 5 bases and J dropped 4 bases, with 12 bases sitting between them. This CDR3 has 13 amino acids. CDR1 and CDR2 (germline): MNHEY, SVGAGI. The CDR3 sequence is CASSTQGAYEQYF. CDR3 DNA: TGTGCCAGCAGTACCCAGGGAGCTTACGAGCAGTACTTC.

This clone was recorded once. The V gene is TRBV10-3, the J gene TRBJ1-2; D call uncertain. V was cut by 0 bases and J by 1 base, with 6 bases left in between. This CDR3 has 14 amino acids. CDR1 is ENHRY and CDR2 is SYGVKD in the germline V gene. CDR3 loop: CAISESSGNYGYTF. CDR3 in DNA: TGTGCCATCAGTGAGTCGTCCGGTAACTATGGCTACACCTTC.

This chain links TRBV25-1 with TRBJ1-4; D not resolved. Trimming stripped 1 base from V and 8 bases from J, with 14 bases between. Per germline, CDR1 MGHDK and CDR2 SYGVNS. CDR3 length: 15 amino acids. CDR3 amino acids: CASSESYPTGEKLFF. The CDR3 DNA reads TGTGCCAGCAGTGAATCATATCCCACGGGGGAAAAACTGTTTTTT.

The chain links TRBV7-9 to TRBJ1-3; 8 bases are a match to TRBD1. V was clipped by 5 bases and J by 0 bases; unmatched bases: 6. The CDR3 contains 16 residues. Germline CDR1 and CDR2: SEHNR and FQNEAQ (reference sequence). CDR3 DNA: TGTGCCAGCAGCGGCAGACAGGGGAGCTCTGGAAACACCATATATTTT. Translation gives CASSGRQGSSGNTIYF.

The chain couples TRBV21-1 to TRBJ1-6. TRBV21-1 counts as a pseudogene. The CDR3 is made up of 10 amino acids. The CDR3 spells CASSTMDRCF. The CDR3 DNA sequence: TGTGCCAGCAGCACAATGGACCGGTGCTTT.

This clone appeared a single time. The chain links TRBV2 to TRBJ2-1; 8 bases are shared with TRBD2. The V segment lost 4 bases and the J segment 2 bases; nucleotides outside the gene matches: 4. Germline lookup yields CDR1 SNHLY and CDR2 FYNNEI. The CDR3 has 15 amino acids. The CDR3 here is CASSAGGAAYNEQFF. The CDR3 DNA sequence: TGTGCCAGCAGTGCCGGGGGGGCGGCCTACAATGAGCAGTTCTTC.

Only one count was recorded for this clone. The chain joins TRBV6-6 to TRBJ1-2; TRBD1 aligns across 8 bases. The CDR3 is 15 residues long. V was pared by 3 bases and J by 1 base, with 4 bases of the junction left unmatched. Germline lookup yields CDR1 MNHNY and CDR2 SVGAGI (reference sequence). The CDR3 sequence: CASSYNRGFNYGYTF. In DNA, the CDR3 is TGTGCCAGCAGTTATAACAGGGGGTTTAACTATGGCTACACCTTC.

The chain links TRBV7-9 to TRBJ1-6; 7 bases map to TRBD1. This CDR3 has 14 residues. V was pared by 6 bases and J by 7 bases, with 6 bases of the junction left unmatched. Per the germline V gene, CDR1 is SEHNR and CDR2 is FQNEAQ (reference sequence). The CDR3 spells CASRPSRGNSPLHF. CDR3 nucleotides: TGTGCCAGCAGGCCTTCCAGGGGGAATTCACCCCTCCACTTT.

J is TRBJ1-3 and V is TRBV7-6, with 10 bases that match TRBD1. The J segment lost 1 base and the V segment lost 4 bases, leaving 10 bases of the junction unmatched. CDR1 and CDR2 from the germline V gene are SGHVS and FNYEAQ. The CDR3 covers 18 residues. The CDR3, as DNA: TGTGCCAGCAGCTCCGTTCCGGGACAGGGGTCGTCTGGAAACACCATATATTTT. It yields the protein CASSSVPGQGSSGNTIYF.

In the case of this clone: Distinct nucleotide sequences in the sample also encode this CDR3. This chain uses TRBV9 with TRBJ1-3; D is undetermined. V was shortened by 0 bases and J by 2 bases, with 6 bases between the two germline ends. This CDR3 is built from 14 residues. Germline V gene lookup returns CDR1 SGDLS and CDR2 YYNGEE. The CDR3 nucleotides read TGTGCCAGCAGCGTAGGGACGGCTGGAAACACCATATATTTT. Amino acids: CASSVGTAGNTIYF.

The chain recombines TRBV5-1 with TRBJ1-1; possibly TRBD1 for D (5 bases). V was trimmed by 4 bases and J by 1 base, leaving 11 bases between them. The CDR3 is 14 amino acids. From germline, CDR1 is SGHRS and CDR2 YFSETQ. Here the CDR3 DNA reads TGCGCCAGCAGCGCCCCGGGACCGAACACTGAAGCTTTCTTT. Protein sequence: CASSAPGPNTEAFF.

This sequence joins TRBV5-1 and TRBJ2-5, with D perhaps matching TRBD1 (6 bases). The CDR3 is made up of 14 amino acids. CDR1 and CDR2 from the germline V gene are SGHRS and YFSETQ. Trimming removed 4 bases from V and 0 bases from J, with 10 bases in between. The CDR3 sequence: CASSVRGNQETQYF. In DNA form, the CDR3 reads TGCGCCAGCAGCGTGAGGGGGAACCAAGAGACCCAGTACTTC.

This clone showed up just once. This rearrangement joins TRBV6-1 to TRBJ1-1; D uncertain. The CDR3 runs 13 residues. Germline V CDR1 and CDR2: MNHNS, SASEGT. The ends were cut back, 6 bases at V and 2 bases at J, with 10 bases in the middle. Here the CDR3 DNA reads TGTGCCAGCAGCCGTAGTTCTAACACTGAAGCTTTCTTT. Protein sequence: CASSRSSNTEAFF.

The chain carries TRBV28 and TRBJ2-3; perhaps TRBD2 as D (6 bases). V gave up 4 bases and J gave up 6 bases, with 23 bases separating them. Germline CDR1 is MDHEN and CDR2 is SYDVKM. This CDR3 is built from 17 residues. The DNA of the CDR3 is TGTGCCAGCAGTTACCTGGGAGGCAGACCCCTGGGGGATACGCAGTATTTT. Its protein is CASSYLGGRPLGDTQYF. Drawing the rest from reference TRBV28 and TRBJ2-3, the complete variable domain is DVKVTQSSRYLVKRTGEKVFLECVQDMDHENMFWYRQDPGLGLRLIYFSYDVKMKEKGDIPEGYSVSREKKERFSLILESASTNQTSMYLCASSYLGGRPLGDTQYFGPGTRLTVL.

Only a few counts were recorded for this clone. This chain uses TRBV27 with TRBJ1-5; TRBD1 matches at 7 bases. The CDR3 consists of 14 residues. Unmatched junction bases numbered 5, after V lost 6 bases and J lost 3 bases. Germline V gene data show CDR1 as MNHEY and CDR2 as SMNVEV (reference sequence). CDR3 in DNA: TGTGCCAGCAGCCCGACAGGGACCAATCAGCCCCAGCATTTT. It translates to CASSPTGTNQPQHF.

With regard to this clone: The sample carries other DNA sequences with the same CDR3. J is TRBJ1-2 and V is TRBV18, with TRBD1 as a possible D gene (5 bases). Trimming took 3 bases from V and 4 from J, leaving 12 bases between them. The CDR3 has 14 amino acids. The germline V gene encodes CDR1 KGHSH and CDR2 LQKENI. The CDR3 is CASSPGRDGYGYTF. The CDR3 DNA follows: TGTGCCAGCTCACCGGGGAGGGACGGCTATGGCTACACCTTC. The whole variable domain, filled in from reference TRBV18 and TRBJ1-2, reads NAGVMQNPRHLVRRRGQEARLRCSPMKGHSHVYWYRQLPEEGLKFMVYLQKENIIDESGMPKERFSAEFPKEGPSILRIQQVVRGDSAAYFCASSPGRDGYGYTFGSGTRLTVV.

V and J are TRBV28 and TRBJ2-7; perhaps TRBD2 as D (6 bases). This CDR3 comprises 14 residues. Between the trimmed V and J ends, which lost 5 bases and 4 bases, there was a span of 15 bases. Looked up from germline, CDR1 is MDHEN and CDR2 is SYDVKM. The CDR3 region has the DNA TGTGCCAGCAGTCCTCTCGGGGGAAGATACGAGCAGTACTTC. Translated: CASSPLGGRYEQYF.

The chain carries TRBV7-2 and TRBJ2-1, with D unclear. Germline loops: CDR1 SGHTA, CDR2 FQGNSA. The CDR3 has 13 residues. V lost 3 bases and J 8 bases, leaving 11 bases between the germline ends. The chain's CDR3 is CASSLSYVDEQFF. In DNA, the CDR3 is TGTGCCAGCAGCTTGTCGTATGTCGATGAGCAGTTCTTC.

V gene TRBV2 combines with J gene TRBJ2-5; a weak D match, TRBD2 (6 bases). In germline, CDR1 is SNHLY, CDR2 FYNNEI. V was shortened by 5 bases and J by 0 bases, with 13 bases between the two germline ends. This CDR3 is built from 15 residues. DNA for the CDR3: TGTGCCAGCAGTCAGGGAGGTTGGTACCAAGAGACCCAGTACTTC. It is translated as CASSQGGWYQETQYF.

V gene TRBV4-3 combines with J gene TRBJ2-3; 7 positions match TRBD2. Germline V lookup: CDR1 LGHNA, CDR2 YSLEER. The J segment lost 2 bases and the V segment lost 5 bases, leaving 7 bases of the junction unmatched. This CDR3 contains 15 residues. The CDR3 bases are TGCGCCAGCAGCGCGAGGGGACTAACCACAGATACGCAGTATTTT. This sequence encodes CASSARGLTTDTQYF.

The chain uses TRBV11-2 and TRBJ2-1, with D uncertain. This CDR3 has 13 amino acids. The germline V gene has CDR1 SGHAT and CDR2 FQNNGV. The V end was cut by 5 bases, the J end by 2 bases, with 7 bases between. The CDR3 here is CASSAATYNEQFF. The CDR3 bases are TGTGCCAGCAGCGCGGCTACCTACAATGAGCAGTTCTTC.

This clone was counted a few times. The chain links TRBV5-4 to TRBJ2-7; TRBD1 agrees at 7 bases. This CDR3 has 14 residues. Losses at the gene ends were 4 bases for V and 2 bases for J; bases not matched to a gene: 6. The germline gives CDR1 SGHNT, CDR2 YYREEE (reference sequence). CDR3 in amino acids: CASSPDRIAYEQYF. CDR3 coding DNA: TGTGCCAGCAGCCCGGACAGGATTGCCTACGAGCAGTACTTC.

The chain is built from TRBV11-2 and TRBJ2-7, with D possibly TRBD2 on 6 matching bases. V lost 8 bases and J lost 0, with 11 bases in between. The CDR3 spans 13 residues. Germline loops: CDR1 SGHAT, CDR2 FQNNGV. CDR3 sequence (DNA): TGTGCCAGCGGGGACGGGAGCTCCTACGAGCAGTACTTC. It translates to CASGDGSSYEQYF.

The gene calls are TRBV5-6 and TRBJ2-7; weak D call: TRBD1 (5 bases). This CDR3 region has 13 residues. Germline CDR1 and CDR2: SGHDT and YYEEEE. Deletions cut 0 bases from V and 6 bases from J, with 10 bases between. The CDR3 coding sequence is TGTGCCAGCAGCTTGGCCATAGGGGCCGAGCAGTACTTC. It codes for CASSLAIGAEQYF.

The chain is built from TRBV5-5 and TRBJ2-2, with 7 bases fitting TRBD2. Germline values: CDR1 SGHKS, CDR2 YYEKEE (reference sequence). The CDR3 is 15 residues long. V shed 3 bases, J shed 4 bases, and the junction held 6 bases outside the gene matches. The CDR3 spells CASSWTSGATGELFF. CDR3 nucleotides: TGTGCCAGCAGCTGGACTAGTGGGGCCACCGGGGAGCTGTTTTTT.